The entry below describes one T cell receptor beta chain. This CDR3 contains 16 residues. Trimming took off 0 bases at V and 5 bases at J, with 14 bases between the two ends. Germline V gene sequence: CDR1 SGHRS, CDR2 YFSETQ. This record belongs to a study of blood T cell repertoires in COVID-19. Study information: There were acute and convalescent COVID-19 samples, and they came from the United States, Italy and Spain. PBMCs, B-cell-depleted T cells, or T cells were the source of the cDNA or gDNA that made up the material.

Under the authors' procedure: Estimation of nucleated cell counts relied on the amplification of reference gene primers. Method: immunoSEQ multiplex PCR; TCRdb's copy keeps in-frame clones and lacks some. V and J calls and clone size are given by that table; D and trimming were obtained from the DNA. This table holds some 47,000 clones, about 82% found once. The receptor comes from a woman aged 55-70 years with acute or convalescent COVID-19. Sequencing input: peripheral blood. The chain carries TRBV5-1 and TRBJ2-2, with D perhaps matching TRBD1 (6 bases). This chain's CDR3 is CASSLDVQGITGELFF. CDR3 nucleotides: TGCGCCAGCAGCTTGGATGTGCAGGGGATAACCGGGGAGCTGTTTTTT.